This is a list of T cell receptor beta chains from one sample in a study of T-cell memory formation after mild COVID-19. TCRdb re-called the 5' RACE reads through MiXCR, storing one row per CDR3 protein. Of roughly 410,000 distinct CDR3 sequences listed, roughly 24% are singletons. The specimen sequenced was PBMCs or a T cell subset sorted from them (not recorded which). Source of these receptors: an adult woman who had mild COVID-19 (a few samples of this study predate the infection). Cell type and time point are not known. The CDR3 runs from the conserved cysteine through the conserved F or W. D genes are given only for firm matches. Rows may omit the clone size; those that give it use once, few, many or a size class.

cdr3_length	v_call	clone_size	d_call	j_call	cdr3_aa	cdr3_nt
14	TRBV7-9	.	TRBD1	TRBJ1-1	CASKRTGANTEAFF	TGTGCCAGCAAGAGGACAGGGGCGAACACTGAAGCTTTCTTT
16	TRBV7-8	few	TRBD2	TRBJ2-3	CASSFGGGTNTDTQYF	TGTGCCAGCAGCTTCGGCGGGGGGACTAACACAGATACGCAGTATTTT
13	TRBV20-1	few	.	TRBJ1-2	CSSETGANYGYTF	TGCAGTTCCGAAACGGGGGCCAACTATGGCTACACCTTC
14	TRBV3-1	.	.	TRBJ2-3	CASSQVLAVDTQYF	TGTGCCAGCAGCCAAGTTCTAGCCGTAGATACGCAGTATTTT
16	TRBV5-1	few	TRBD2	TRBJ2-7	CASSFGTSGSGYEQYF	TGCGCCAGCAGCTTCGGGACTAGCGGGAGTGGTTACGAGCAGTACTTC
18	TRBV25-1	few	TRBD1	TRBJ1-5	CASSERQGAVGSNQPQHF	TGTGCCAGCAGTGAAAGACAGGGGGCAGTAGGTAGCAATCAGCCCCAGCATTTT
13	TRBV14	few	TRBD1	TRBJ1-2	CASSRTGIYGYTF	TGTGCCAGCAGCCGGACAGGGATCTATGGCTACACCTTC
15	TRBV20-1	.	.	TRBJ1-4	CSANQGFATNEKLFF	TGCAGTGCTAATCAGGGGTTTGCAACTAATGAAAAACTGTTTTTT
12	TRBV6-5	few	.	TRBJ1-1	CASRSQNTEAFF	TGTGCCAGCAGGTCACAGAACACTGAAGCTTTCTTT
18	TRBV7-3	few	TRBD2	TRBJ2-3	CASSLWAPSGGTPDTQYF	TGTGCCAGCAGCTTATGGGCTCCTAGCGGGGGGACACCAGATACGCAGTATTTT
15	TRBV2	few	TRBD1	TRBJ1-2	CASTYDGRQGYGYTF	TGTGCCAGCACATACGATGGGAGACAGGGGTACGGCTACACCTTC
14	TRBV12-3/TRBV12-4	.	.	TRBJ1-5	CASSGDALNQPQHF	TGTGCCAGCAGTGGGGACGCACTCAATCAGCCCCAGCATTTT
14	TRBV20-1	.	TRBD2	TRBJ2-7	CSANRGLAVYEQYF	TGCAGTGCTAATCGAGGACTAGCGGTCTACGAGCAGTACTTC
15	TRBV15	.	.	TRBJ1-4	CATSRRDGGNEKLFF	TGTGCCACCAGCAGGCGGGACGGTGGTAATGAAAAACTGTTTTTT
12	TRBV5-1	.	.	TRBJ2-3	CASSFTEDTQYF	TGCGCCAGCAGCTTTACCGAAGATACGCAGTATTTT
15	TRBV5-1	few	TRBD2	TRBJ2-1	CASSGGLASQNEQFF	TGCGCCAGCAGCGGGGGACTAGCCTCCCAGAATGAGCAGTTCTTC
20	TRBV21-1	.	.	TRBJ2-7	CASSKLWEDRGRIVCYEQYF	TGTGCCAGCAGCAAATTATGGGAGGACAGGGGGCGCATTGTCTGCTACGAGCAGTACTTC
13	TRBV29-1	few	.	TRBJ2-3	CSGDVAGTDTQYF	TGCAGCGGCGATGTGGCTGGCACAGATACGCAGTATTTT
15	TRBV7-9	few	.	TRBJ1-3	CASRVLEFTGNTIYF	TGTGCCAGCAGGGTCCTTGAGTTTACTGGAAACACCATATATTTT
15	TRBV6-5	.	.	TRBJ2-1	CASSSRGGGYNEQFF	TGTGCCAGCAGTAGTCGAGGCGGCGGCTACAATGAGCAGTTCTTC
12	TRBV28	many	.	TRBJ1-1	CASSFPRDEAFF	TGTGCCAGCAGTTTCCCCAGGGATGAAGCTTTCTTT
14	TRBV10-3	.	TRBD1	TRBJ2-7	CAISFGQGEGEQYF	TGTGCCATCAGTTTTGGACAGGGGGAAGGAGAGCAGTACTTC
16	TRBV6-5	.	.	TRBJ2-5	CASSSQFGTSPETQYF	TGTGCCAGCAGTTCCCAATTTGGGACATCCCCAGAGACCCAGTACTTC
15	TRBV20-1	few	.	TRBJ2-1	CSANQQESTVNEQFF	TGCAGTGCTAATCAACAGGAGAGTACGGTGAATGAGCAGTTCTTC
15	TRBV5-1	few	.	TRBJ2-3	CASSGTGTSTDTQYF	TGCGCCAGCAGCGGAACAGGGACCAGCACAGATACGCAGTATTTT
16	TRBV12-3/TRBV12-4	many	TRBD2	TRBJ2-1	CASSGLAGSSYNEQFF	TGTGCCAGCAGTGGTCTAGCGGGGAGCTCCTACAATGAGCAGTTCTTC
16	TRBV3-1	few	TRBD2	TRBJ2-2	CASSQRTSGSTGELFF	TGTGCCAGCAGCCAAAGAACTAGCGGGAGTACCGGGGAGCTGTTTTTT
13	TRBV4-3	.	.	TRBJ2-7	CASSRNRVAEQYF	TGCGCCAGCAGCCGGAATAGAGTAGCCGAGCAGTACTTC
14	TRBV12-3/TRBV12-4	many	.	TRBJ2-2	CASSFNRETGELFF	TGTGCCAGCAGTTTCAACAGGGAGACCGGGGAGCTGTTTTTT
14	TRBV6-5	.	TRBD1	TRBJ1-2	CASSPGQGAAGYTF	TGTGCCAGCAGTCCGGGACAGGGGGCCGCTGGCTACACCTTC
15	TRBV6-1	.	.	TRBJ2-2	CASSGREGWTGELFF	TGTGCCAGCAGTGGCAGGGAAGGTTGGACCGGGGAGCTGTTTTTT
14	TRBV9	.	.	TRBJ2-4	CASSPGDAKNIQYF	TGTGCCAGCAGCCCAGGGGATGCCAAAAACATTCAGTACTTC
14	TRBV4-1	few	.	TRBJ1-1	CASSQDNPPLEAFF	TGCGCCAGCAGCCAAGATAACCCCCCTTTAGAAGCTTTCTTT
12	TRBV5-6	.	TRBD2	TRBJ2-1	CASSPPAGEGFF	TGTGCCAGCAGCCCGCCAGCGGGAGAGGGGTTCTTC
14	TRBV27	.	.	TRBJ1-1	CASSLSSVGTEAFF	TGTGCCAGCAGTCTCAGCTCCGTGGGCACTGAAGCTTTCTTT
13	TRBV6-5	.	.	TRBJ2-1	CASSQGSNNEQFF	TGTGCCAGCAGTCAGGGTTCAAACAATGAGCAGTTCTTC
15	TRBV11-2	.	TRBD2	TRBJ2-7	CASSSLAGVSYEQYF	TGTGCCAGCAGCTCTCTAGCGGGGGTCTCCTACGAGCAGTACTTC
17	TRBV3-1	.	.	TRBJ2-5	CASSPQELAGDRGHQYF	TGTGCCAGCAGCCCTCAGGAATTGGCGGGAGATCGGGGGCACCAGTACTTC
14	TRBV6-1	many	.	TRBJ2-5	CASSASTGQETQYF	TGTGCCAGCAGTGCCTCGACGGGACAAGAGACCCAGTACTTC
15	TRBV24-1	few	.	TRBJ2-7	CATSVGTSRPYEQYF	TGTGCCACCAGTGTCGGGACATCCAGACCCTACGAGCAGTACTTC
15	TRBV27	few	.	TRBJ2-7	CASSPQAGANDEQYF	TGTGCCAGCAGTCCGCAGGCGGGGGCTAACGACGAGCAGTACTTC
13	TRBV10-3	few	TRBD2	TRBJ2-1	CAISESGGHEQFF	TGTGCCATCAGTGAGTCGGGAGGGCATGAGCAGTTCTTC
17	TRBV11-2	few	.	TRBJ2-1	CASSLDLNSGAYNEQFF	TGTGCCAGCAGCTTAGATCTTAATAGCGGAGCCTACAATGAGCAGTTCTTC
16	TRBV23-1	.	TRBD1	TRBJ2-3	CASSHLGTGRSVTQYF	TGCGCCAGCAGTCACCTCGGGACAGGGAGGTCAGTTACGCAGTATTTT
15	TRBV12-3/TRBV12-4	.	TRBD2	TRBJ2-1	CASSFPGTSINEQFF	TGTGCCAGCAGTTTCCCCGGGACTAGCATCAATGAGCAGTTCTTC
18	TRBV20-1	.	TRBD2	TRBJ2-7	CSAREGTSGTPVSYEQYF	TGCAGTGCTAGAGAAGGGACTAGCGGGACCCCCGTAAGCTACGAGCAGTACTTC
17	TRBV12-3/TRBV12-4	once	TRBD2	TRBJ2-1	CASTTSGGAGSYNEQFF	TGTGCCAGCACGACGAGCGGGGGGGCCGGGTCCTACAATGAGCAGTTCTTC
16	TRBV3-1	few	.	TRBJ2-1	CASSQEGGLILNEQFF	TGTGCCAGCAGCCAAGAAGGGGGACTAATACTAAATGAGCAGTTCTTC
15	TRBV7-2	many	.	TRBJ1-1	CASSSPGGARTEAFF	TGTGCCAGCAGCTCCCCTGGCGGGGCCCGCACTGAAGCTTTCTTT
14	TRBV6-5	few	.	TRBJ1-2	CASSYRAGFYGYTF	TGTGCCAGCAGTTACAGGGCAGGGTTCTATGGCTACACCTTC
14	TRBV5-1	few	.	TRBJ2-4	CASSLESGANIQYF	TGCGCCAGCAGCTTAGAGTCCGGGGCAAACATTCAGTACTTC
15	TRBV3-1	.	TRBD2	TRBJ2-1	CASSRLAGGSGEQFF	TGTGCCAGCAGCAGATTAGCGGGGGGCTCGGGTGAGCAGTTCTTC
13	TRBV2	.	.	TRBJ1-1	CATKRARNTEAFF	TGTGCCACGAAGAGGGCCCGGAACACTGAAGCTTTCTTT
12	TRBV2	once	.	TRBJ2-3	CASPLSTDTQYF	TGTGCCAGCCCTCTAAGCACAGATACGCAGTATTTT
13	TRBV2	.	.	TRBJ2-3	CASSLRHTDTQYF	TGTGCCAGCAGTTTGCGGCACACAGATACGCAGTATTTT
14	TRBV20-1	.	.	TRBJ2-5	CSASDNAASETQYF	TGCAGTGCTAGCGATAACGCCGCGTCGGAGACCCAGTACTTC